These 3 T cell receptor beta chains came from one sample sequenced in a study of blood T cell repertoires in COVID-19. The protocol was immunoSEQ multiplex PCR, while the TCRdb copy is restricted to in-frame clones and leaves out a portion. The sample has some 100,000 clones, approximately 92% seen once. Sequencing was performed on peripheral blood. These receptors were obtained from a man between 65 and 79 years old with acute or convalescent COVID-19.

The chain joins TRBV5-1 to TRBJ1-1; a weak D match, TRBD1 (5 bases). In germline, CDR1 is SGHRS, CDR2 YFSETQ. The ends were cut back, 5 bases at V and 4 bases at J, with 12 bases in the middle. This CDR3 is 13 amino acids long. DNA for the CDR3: TGCGCCAGCAGGGTGGGGCTGGGCACTGAAGCTTTCTTT. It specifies CASRVGLGTEAFF. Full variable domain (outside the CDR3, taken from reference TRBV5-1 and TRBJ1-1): KAGVTQTPRYLIKTRGQQVTLSCSPISGHRSVSWYQQTPGQGLQFLFEYFSETQRNKGNFPGRFSGRQFSNSRSEMNVSTLELGDSALYLCASRVGLGTEAFFGQGTRLTVV.

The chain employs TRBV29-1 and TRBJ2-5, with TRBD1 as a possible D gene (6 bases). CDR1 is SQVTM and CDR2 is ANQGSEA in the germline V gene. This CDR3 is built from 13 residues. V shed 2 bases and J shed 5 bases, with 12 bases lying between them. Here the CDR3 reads CSVEPRQGETQYF. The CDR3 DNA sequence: TGCAGCGTTGAACCCCGGCAGGGGGAGACCCAGTACTTC.

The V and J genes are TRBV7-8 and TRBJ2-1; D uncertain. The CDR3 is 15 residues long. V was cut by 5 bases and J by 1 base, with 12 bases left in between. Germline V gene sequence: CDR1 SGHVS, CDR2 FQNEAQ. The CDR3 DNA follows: TGTGCCAGCAGCCCGGCGGTCGTATCCTACAATGAGCAGTTCTTC. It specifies CASSPAVVSYNEQFF. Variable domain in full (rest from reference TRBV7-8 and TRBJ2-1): GAGVSQSPRYKVAKRGQDVALRCDPISGHVSLFWYQQALGQGPEFLTYFQNEAQLDKSGLPSDRFFAERPEGSVSTLKIQRTQQEDSAVYLCASSPAVVSYNEQFFGPGTRLTVL.